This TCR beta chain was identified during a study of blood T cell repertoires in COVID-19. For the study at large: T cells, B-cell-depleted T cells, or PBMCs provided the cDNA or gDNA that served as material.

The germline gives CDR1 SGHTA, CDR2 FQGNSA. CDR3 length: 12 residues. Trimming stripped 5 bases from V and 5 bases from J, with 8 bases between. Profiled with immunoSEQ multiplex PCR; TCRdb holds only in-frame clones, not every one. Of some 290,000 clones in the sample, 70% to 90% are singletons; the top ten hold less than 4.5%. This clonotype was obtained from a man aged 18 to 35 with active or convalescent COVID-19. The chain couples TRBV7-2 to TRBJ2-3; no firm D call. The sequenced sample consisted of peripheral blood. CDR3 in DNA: TGTGCCAGCAGCCAGTCACGAGATACGCAGTATTTT. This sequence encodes CASSQSRDTQYF. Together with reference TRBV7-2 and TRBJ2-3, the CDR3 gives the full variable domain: GAGVSQSPSNKVTEKGKDVELRCDPISGHTALYWYRQSLGQGLEFLIYFQGNSAPDKSGLPSDRFSAERTGGSVSTLTIQRTQQEDSAVYLCASSQSRDTQYFGPGTRLTVL.